One sample yielded the 24 T cell receptor beta chains listed below, sequenced in a study of cytomegalovirus exposure and HLA in healthy donors. Libraries were prepared by immunoSEQ multiplex PCR; TCRdb keeps only in-frame clonotypes and omits some of them. The sample contains about 170,000 clones, roughly 86% of which appear only once. Sequencing used PBMCs. These receptors all stem from a man aged 18 to 29 in good health and CMV-seropositive.

This clone was observed a handful of times. The CDR3 spells CATAGEFQETQYF. The CDR3 DNA sequence: TGTGCCACCGCGGGGGAATTCCAAGAGACCCAGTACTTC. The V call is TRBV19, the J call TRBJ2-5, with 7 nucleotides matching TRBD2. CDR3 length: 13 residues. Germline values: CDR1 LNHDA, CDR2 SQIVND (reference sequence). J gave up 1 base and V 10 bases, and 6 bases lay outside the gene matches.

The V call is TRBV7-9, the J call TRBJ2-7, with 10 bases identical to TRBD1. Germline values: CDR1 SEHNR, CDR2 FQNEAQ (reference sequence). This CDR3 contains 14 residues. Trimming cost V 7 bases and J 2 bases; bases outside gene matches: 5. CDR3: CASTRGTGAYEQYF. Written as DNA, the CDR3 is TGTGCCAGCACCCGAGGGACAGGGGCCTACGAGCAGTACTTC. The whole variable domain, remainder taken from reference TRBV7-9 and TRBJ2-7, is DTGVSQNPRHKITKRGQNVTFRCDPISEHNRLYWYRQTLGQGPEFLTYFQNEAQLEKSRLLSDRFSAERPKGSFSTLEIQRTEQGDSAMYLCASTRGTGAYEQYFGPGTRLTVT.

This sequence joins TRBV18 and TRBJ2-7; 10 bases line up with TRBD1. Germline CDR1 reads KGHSH; CDR2 reads LQKENI. The CDR3 totals 16 residues. Losses at the gene ends were 5 bases for V and 5 bases for J; bases not matched to a gene: 12. The CDR3: CASSFPGTGVSDEQYF. As DNA, the CDR3 is TGTGCCAGCTCATTCCCCGGGACAGGGGTTTCCGACGAGCAGTACTTC.

The J gene is TRBJ2-5, the V gene TRBV27; 9 bases fit TRBD1. V was clipped by 2 bases and J by 1 base; unmatched bases: 2. CDR1 and CDR2 (germline): MNHEY, SMNVEV (reference sequence). The CDR3 length is 15 residues. The CDR3: CASSLDRGSQETQYF. CDR3 in DNA: TGTGCCAGCAGTTTAGACAGGGGGTCCCAAGAGACCCAGTACTTC.

The chain joins TRBV6-1 to TRBJ1-2, with D possibly being TRBD1 (5 bases). From germline, CDR1 is MNHNS and CDR2 SASEGT. V dropped 8 bases and J dropped 7 bases, with 20 bases sitting between them. CDR3 length equals 14 residues. CDR3 sequence reads: CASGPNGARGGYTF. CDR3 sequence (DNA): TGTGCCAGCGGCCCAAATGGGGCGCGCGGTGGCTACACCTTC.

The chain links TRBV7-9 to TRBJ2-2; weak D call: TRBD1 (5 bases). V lost 5 bases to trimming and J lost 2 bases, with 18 bases between them. Germline V lookup: CDR1 SEHNR, CDR2 FQNEAQ (reference sequence). This CDR3 has 17 amino acids. The CDR3 sequence: CASSPRLAQENTGELFF. In DNA, the CDR3 is TGTGCCAGCAGCCCCCGGCTGGCACAGGAAAACACCGGGGAGCTGTTTTTT.

The chain combines TRBV4-1 with TRBJ2-1, with D hard to call. Germline CDR1 and CDR2: MGHRA and YSYEKL. The V end lost 1 base, the J end lost 4 bases, and 5 bases lay between the germline ends. The CDR3 has 13 residues. Written as DNA, the CDR3 is TGCGCCAGCAGCCAAGCGACTTACAATGAGCAGTTCTTC. Its protein is CASSQATYNEQFF.

The V and J genes are TRBV4-2 and TRBJ2-3, with a weak D call TRBD2 (6 bases). The V gene lost 3 bases and the J gene lost 4 bases, with 14 bases spanning the gap. The germline CDR1 and CDR2 sequences are LGHNA and YNFKEQ. The CDR3 length is 15 residues. Written as DNA, the CDR3 is TGTGCCAGCAGCCAGGCCGAGACGGGAGCAGATACGCAGTATTTT. It translates to CASSQAETGADTQYF.

This rearrangement joins TRBV7-6 to TRBJ2-3; 8 bases map to TRBD2. V was pared by 2 bases and J by 1 base, with 11 bases of the junction left unmatched. Germline CDR1 SGHVS, CDR2 FNYEAQ. The CDR3 loop spans 18 amino acids. In DNA form, the CDR3 reads TGTGCCAGCAGCTTAATGGCCCTGCTAGCGGGCCGCACAGATACGCAGTATTTT. Protein: CASSLMALLAGRTDTQYF.

This chain uses TRBV19 with TRBJ1-2; D unclear. CDR1 and CDR2 (germline): LNHDA, SQIVND (reference sequence). V was clipped by 9 bases and J by 4 bases, with 27 bases between them. The CDR3 is 17 residues long. The CDR3 region is CASHLRGVAQGGYGYTF. CDR3 sequence (DNA): TGTGCCAGCCACTTACGTGGGGTCGCCCAAGGAGGCTATGGCTACACCTTC.

The chain couples TRBV5-1 to TRBJ2-1; 7 positions match TRBD1. J lost 4 bases, V lost 1 base, and 8 bases had no gene match. This CDR3 comprises 16 residues. Germline V lookup: CDR1 SGHRS, CDR2 YFSETQ. CDR3 sequence reads: CASSLSTGDGYNEQFF. For the CDR3, the DNA is TGCGCCAGCAGCTTGAGCACAGGGGACGGATACAATGAGCAGTTCTTC. The full variable domain, rest sourced from reference TRBV5-1 and TRBJ2-1, is KAGVTQTPRYLIKTRGQQVTLSCSPISGHRSVSWYQQTPGQGLQFLFEYFSETQRNKGNFPGRFSGRQFSNSRSEMNVSTLELGDSALYLCASSLSTGDGYNEQFFGPGTRLTVL.

The genes are TRBV15 and TRBJ2-1; 10 bases match TRBD1. The trim removed 0 bases at V and 7 bases at J, leaving 6 bases unmatched. The CDR3 is 16 residues long. CDR1 is LNHNV and CDR2 is YYDKDF in the germline V gene (reference sequence). Written as DNA, the CDR3 is TGTGCCACCAGCAGAGATTCGGGACAGGGGTATAATGAGCAGTTCTTC. Protein sequence: CATSRDSGQGYNEQFF. Supplemented by reference TRBV15 and TRBJ2-1, the full variable domain reads DAMVIQNPRYQVTQFGKPVTLSCSQTLNHNVMYWYQQKSSQAPKLLFHYYDKDFNNEADTPDNFQSRRPNTSFCFLDIRSPGLGDTAMYLCATSRDSGQGYNEQFFGPGTRLTVL.

The chain links TRBV2 to TRBJ1-1, with D possibly being TRBD1 (6 bases). This CDR3 is built from 13 residues. Between the trimmed V and J ends, which lost 9 bases and 6 bases, there was a span of 17 bases. CDR1 SNHLY and CDR2 FYNNEI come from the germline V gene. The CDR3 bases are TGTGCCAGGCCATTTATCAGGGGAGCTGAAGCTTTCTTT. This sequence encodes CARPFIRGAEAFF.

V usage is TRBV25-1 and J usage is TRBJ2-7; the D is unclear. This CDR3 has 11 residues. The germline V gene encodes CDR1 MGHDK and CDR2 SYGVNS. Trimming took 4 bases from V and 4 from J, leaving 5 bases between them. The DNA of the CDR3 is TGTGCCAGCAGTGGTAGATACGAGCAGTACTTC. It encodes CASSGRYEQYF.

The V gene is TRBV25-1, the J gene TRBJ2-3, with 11 bases lining up with TRBD2. This CDR3 is built from 16 residues. Per the germline V gene, CDR1 is MGHDK and CDR2 is SYGVNS. J lost 3 bases, V lost 4 bases, and 6 bases had no gene match. This CDR3 is CASSATSGSLTDTQYF. CDR3 sequence (DNA): TGTGCCAGCAGTGCAACTAGCGGGAGTTTGACAGATACGCAGTATTTT.

The rearrangement links TRBV28 to TRBJ1-5; tentatively, D is TRBD1 (6 bases). CDR1 MDHEN and CDR2 SYDVKM come from the germline V gene. The CDR3 contains 15 residues. Trimming removed 1 base from V and 2 bases from J, with 9 bases in between. The CDR3 coding sequence is TGTGCCAGCAGTTTATTGGGGGCTGGCAATCAGCCCCAGCATTTT. It is translated as CASSLLGAGNQPQHF.

The J gene is TRBJ2-2, the V gene TRBV10-3; TRBD2 aligns across 9 bases. The germline V gene encodes CDR1 ENHRY and CDR2 SYGVKD. CDR3 length: 17 residues. The ends lost 6 bases at V and 5 bases at J; junction bases unmatched: 13. In DNA, the CDR3 is TGTGCCATCAGCCAAACTCTCGCGGGAGGGAGGACCGGGGAGCTGTTTTTT. Its translation is CAISQTLAGGRTGELFF.

This chain links TRBV7-2 with TRBJ2-2, with a possible D match to TRBD1 (6 bases). V was clipped by 5 bases and J by 6 bases, with 16 bases between them. CDR3 length equals 15 residues. Per the germline V gene, CDR1 is SGHTA and CDR2 is FQGNSA. The CDR3 reads CASSPARGRAGELFF. The CDR3 DNA reads as TGTGCCAGCAGCCCCGCCAGGGGTAGAGCCGGGGAGCTGTTTTTT.

This chain joins TRBV5-4 and TRBJ1-2; D is ambiguous. The CDR3 spans 13 residues. V was trimmed by 4 bases and J by 8 bases, leaving 15 bases between them. Germline CDR1 SGHNT, CDR2 YYREEE (reference sequence). The CDR3 bases are TGTGCCAGCAGCCCGCGGAACACGGGAGGCTACACCTTC. Protein product: CASSPRNTGGYTF.

The chain employs TRBV6-5 and TRBJ2-1, with a tentative D call TRBD2 (5 bases). The CDR3 extends over 14 amino acids. Per the germline V gene, CDR1 is MNHEY and CDR2 is SVGAGI. Deletions cut 5 bases from V and 6 bases from J, with 14 bases between. CDR3 region: CASSPGLHGNEQFF. CDR3 coding DNA: TGTGCCAGCAGTCCCGGACTGCACGGCAATGAGCAGTTCTTC.

The chain links TRBV6-1 to TRBJ2-2; 8 bases fit TRBD1. CDR3 length: 15 residues. The germline CDR1 and CDR2 sequences are MNHNS and SASEGT. Trimming at V came to 1 base and at J to 5 bases, leaving 3 bases not matched to a gene. In DNA, the CDR3 is TGTGCCAGCAGTGAAGGGAGGGACAGGACCGGGGAGCTGTTTTTT. The encoded protein is CASSEGRDRTGELFF.

The chain recombines TRBV13 with TRBJ2-3, with a possible D match to TRBD1 (5 bases). The length of the CDR3 is 16 residues. Germline-derived CDR1 and CDR2 are PRHDT and FYEKMQ (reference sequence). V lost 2 bases and J 4 bases, leaving 16 bases between the germline ends. Here the CDR3 DNA reads TGTGCCAGCAGCTTACAGGGATTCACGGGTGCAGATACGCAGTATTTT. Translation: CASSLQGFTGADTQYF.

The chain employs TRBV7-9 and TRBJ2-1, with D maybe TRBD2 (5 bases). V gave up 3 bases and J gave up 1 base, with 7 bases separating them. The CDR3 is 14 amino acids. Germline values: CDR1 SEHNR, CDR2 FQNEAQ (reference sequence). CDR3 amino acids: CASSFTSSYNEQFF. CDR3 sequence (DNA): TGTGCCAGCAGCTTTACTAGTTCCTACAATGAGCAGTTCTTC.

The chain joins TRBV10-3 to TRBJ2-3; 13 bases agree with TRBD2. Germline CDR1 ENHRY, CDR2 SYGVKD. The CDR3 sequence is 15 residues long. V lost 3 bases and J lost 8; bases outside the gene matches: 5. Written as DNA, the CDR3 is TGTGCCATCAGTGAATCGGGACTAGCGGGACCTACGCAGTATTTT. Translation gives CAISESGLAGPTQYF.